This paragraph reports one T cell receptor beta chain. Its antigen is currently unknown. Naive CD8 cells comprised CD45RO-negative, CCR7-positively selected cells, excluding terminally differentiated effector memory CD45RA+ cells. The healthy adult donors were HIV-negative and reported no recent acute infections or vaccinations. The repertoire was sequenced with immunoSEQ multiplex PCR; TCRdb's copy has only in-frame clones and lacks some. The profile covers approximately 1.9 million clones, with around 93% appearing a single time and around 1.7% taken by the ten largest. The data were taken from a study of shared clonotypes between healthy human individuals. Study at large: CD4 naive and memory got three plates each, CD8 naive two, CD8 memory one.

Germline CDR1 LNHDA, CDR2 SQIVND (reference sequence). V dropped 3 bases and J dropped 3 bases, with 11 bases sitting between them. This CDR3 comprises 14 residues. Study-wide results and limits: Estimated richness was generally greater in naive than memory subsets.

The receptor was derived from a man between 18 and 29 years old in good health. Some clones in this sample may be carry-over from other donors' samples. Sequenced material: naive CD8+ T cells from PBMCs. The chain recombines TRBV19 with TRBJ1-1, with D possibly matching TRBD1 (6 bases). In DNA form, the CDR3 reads TGTGCCAGTAGTATCTGGGGGGCGTACACTGAAGCTTTCTTT. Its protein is CASSIWGAYTEAFF. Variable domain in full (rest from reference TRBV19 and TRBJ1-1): DGGITQSPKYLFRKEGQNVTLSCEQNLNHDAMYWYRQDPGQGLRLIYYSQIVNDFQKGDIAEGYSVSREKKESFPLTVTSAQKNPTAFYLCASSIWGAYTEAFFGQGTRLTVV.